This T cell receptor beta chain came from a study of blood T cell repertoires in COVID-19. Whole-study context: Sample material is recorded as cDNA or gDNA derived from T cells, B-cell-depleted T cells, or PBMCs.

The CDR3 totals 18 residues. Trimming took 5 bases from V and 2 from J; bases not matched to a gene: 8. Germline assignment: CDR1 SGHTA and CDR2 FQGNSA. Generated by immunoSEQ multiplex PCR, the TCRdb table keeps only in-frame clones and is missing some. The sample holds approximately 330,000 clones; nearly 90% are singletons and the top ten take approximately 0.98%. Sample: peripheral blood. V gene TRBV7-2 combines with J gene TRBJ2-1; 14 bases align to TRBD2. The clonotype comes from a woman between 40 and 55 years old with COVID-19, enrolled during active disease. The CDR3: CASSLGLAGGLTYNEQFF. Here the CDR3 DNA reads TGTGCCAGCAGCCTAGGACTAGCGGGGGGCTTAACCTACAATGAGCAGTTCTTC.